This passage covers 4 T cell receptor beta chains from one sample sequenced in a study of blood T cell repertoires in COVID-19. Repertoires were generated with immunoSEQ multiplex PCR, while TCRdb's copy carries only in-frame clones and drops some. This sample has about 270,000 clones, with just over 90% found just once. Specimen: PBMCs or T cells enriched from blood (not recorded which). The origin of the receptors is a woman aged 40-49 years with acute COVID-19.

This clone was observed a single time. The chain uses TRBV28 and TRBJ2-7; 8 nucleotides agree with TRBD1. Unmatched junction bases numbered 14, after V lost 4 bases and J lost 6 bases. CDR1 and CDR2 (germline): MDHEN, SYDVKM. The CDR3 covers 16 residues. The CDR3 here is CASSSRVETGALEQYF. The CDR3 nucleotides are TGTGCCAGCAGTTCCAGAGTCGAGACAGGGGCCCTCGAGCAGTACTTC.

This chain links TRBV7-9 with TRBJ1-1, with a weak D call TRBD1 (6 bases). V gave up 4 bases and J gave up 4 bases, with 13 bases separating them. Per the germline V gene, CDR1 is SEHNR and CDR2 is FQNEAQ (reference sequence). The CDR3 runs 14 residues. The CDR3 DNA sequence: TGTGCCAGCAGCTCGGGACAACCCAGCACTGAAGCTTTCTTT. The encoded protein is CASSSGQPSTEAFF.

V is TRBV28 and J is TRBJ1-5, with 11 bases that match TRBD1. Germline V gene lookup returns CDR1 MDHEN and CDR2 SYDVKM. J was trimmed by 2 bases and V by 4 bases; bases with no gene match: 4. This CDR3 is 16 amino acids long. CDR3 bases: TGTGCCAGCAGTTCCGCGGGACAGGGGGGCAATCAGCCCCAGCATTTT. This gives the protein CASSSAGQGGNQPQHF.

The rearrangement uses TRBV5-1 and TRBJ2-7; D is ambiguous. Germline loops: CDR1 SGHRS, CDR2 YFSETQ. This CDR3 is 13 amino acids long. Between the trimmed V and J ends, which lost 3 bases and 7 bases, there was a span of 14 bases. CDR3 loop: CASSSPSVREQYF. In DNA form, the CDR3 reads TGCGCCAGCAGCTCCCCCTCCGTTCGGGAGCAGTACTTC.